The 15 T cell receptor beta chains below come from one sample, sequenced in a study of blood T cell repertoires in COVID-19. The protocol was immunoSEQ multiplex PCR, while the TCRdb copy is restricted to in-frame clones and leaves out a portion. The sample contains 200,000 or so clones, less than 90% of which appear only once. The specimen sequenced was peripheral blood. The receptors originated from a woman aged 50 to 60 with acute or convalescent COVID-19.

The chain recombines TRBV7-6 with TRBJ1-4; 9 bases map to TRBD1. V lost 4 bases and J lost 4; bases outside the gene matches: 7. Germline loops: CDR1 SGHVS, CDR2 FNYEAQ. CDR3 size: 16 residues. CDR3 sequence: CASSSRTGEGNEKLFF. CDR3 bases: TGTGCCAGCAGCTCCCGGACAGGGGAGGGTAATGAAAAACTGTTTTTT.

J is TRBJ2-1 and V is TRBV19; D possibly corresponds to TRBD2 (6 bases). The CDR3 has 15 amino acids. CDR1 is LNHDA and CDR2 is SQIVND in the germline V gene (reference sequence). Trimming took off 3 bases at V and 5 bases at J, with 14 bases between the two ends. Here the CDR3 reads CASSILPGLDNEQFF. CDR3 in DNA: TGTGCCAGTAGTATTCTCCCGGGACTGGACAATGAGCAGTTCTTC.

The chain recombines TRBV6-5 with TRBJ2-3, with D possibly matching TRBD2 (6 bases). Trimming cost V 0 bases and J 5 bases, with 12 bases left between them. The CDR3 contains 15 residues. Germline loops: CDR1 MNHEY, CDR2 SVGAGI. In nucleotides, the CDR3 is TGTGCCAGCAGTTACTCGGGGGGAATGGGAGATACGCAGTATTTT. Residues: CASSYSGGMGDTQYF.

The chain combines TRBV6-5 with TRBJ2-6; 7 bases align to TRBD1. CDR1 and CDR2 from the germline V gene are MNHEY and SVGAGI. This CDR3 contains 15 residues. J lost 2 bases, V lost 5 bases, and 3 bases had no gene match. The CDR3 nucleotides read TGTGCCAGCAGTATTACAGGGGCTGGGGCCAACGTCCTGACTTTC. This codes for CASSITGAGANVLTF.

This clone appeared a single time. The V gene is TRBV24-1, the J gene TRBJ2-1; 8 nucleotides align to TRBD2. V was pared by 12 bases and J by 3 bases, with 12 bases of the junction left unmatched. Germline V lookup: CDR1 KGHDR, CDR2 SFDVKD. The CDR3 runs to 15 residues. CDR3 sequence (DNA): TGTGCCTCGGGGGGGGTGCGGGATTTCTACAATGAGCAGTTCTTC. Amino acid sequence: CASGGVRDFYNEQFF.

The chain uses TRBV5-5 and TRBJ1-6; D is uncertain. The CDR3 runs 14 residues. CDR1 and CDR2 (germline): SGHKS, YYEKEE (reference sequence). Trimming took off 1 base at V and 11 bases at J, with 13 bases between the two ends. The CDR3 loop is CASSLTDGETPLHF. CDR3 nucleotide sequence: TGTGCCAGCAGCTTGACCGACGGAGAAACACCCCTCCACTTT.

The V gene is TRBV19, the J gene TRBJ2-2; 7 nucleotides line up with TRBD1. From germline, CDR1 is LNHDA and CDR2 SQIVND (reference sequence). Unmatched junction bases numbered 6, after V lost 10 bases and J lost 1 base. The CDR3 contains 14 residues. The CDR3 sequence: CATSRTGNTGELFF. The CDR3 nucleotides read TGTGCCACCTCCCGGACAGGGAACACCGGGGAGCTGTTTTTT.

This chain connects TRBV6-6 to TRBJ1-2; 8 nucleotides agree with TRBD1. Germline lookup yields CDR1 MNHNY and CDR2 SVGAGI (reference sequence). This CDR3 has 14 residues. V trimming: 6 bases; J trimming: 2 bases; junction bases outside the gene matches: 5. CDR3 loop: CASSFGQGNYGYTF. CDR3 sequence (DNA): TGTGCCAGCAGCTTCGGACAGGGAAACTATGGCTACACCTTC.

The chain has TRBV9 and TRBJ2-7; TRBD2 is a possible D gene (5 bases). Trimming took off 3 bases at V and 7 bases at J, with 17 bases between the two ends. This CDR3 region has 14 residues. Germline assignment: CDR1 SGDLS and CDR2 YYNGEE. The CDR3 coding sequence is TGTGCCAGCAGCGGTCCAGGAGGAGTCGGGGAGCAGTACTTC. Amino acids: CASSGPGGVGEQYF.

This clone was observed once. The rearrangement uses TRBV7-8 and TRBJ2-2; no definite D call. Looked up from germline, CDR1 is SGHVS and CDR2 is FQNEAQ. The germline V and J ends were trimmed by 4 bases and 4 bases, with 16 bases remaining between them. This CDR3 has 16 residues. The CDR3 reads CASSSYRFGLTGELFF. In nucleotides, the CDR3 is TGTGCCAGCAGCTCCTACCGATTCGGTCTCACCGGGGAGCTGTTTTTT.

The CDR3 DNA follows: TGTGCCAGTACCGGGGGGGAAGCAACTAATGAAAAACTGTTTTTT. Its protein is CASTGGEATNEKLFF. V usage is TRBV19 and J usage is TRBJ1-4, with D perhaps matching TRBD1 (5 bases). Trimming cost V 7 bases and J 0 bases, with 12 bases left between them. Per germline, CDR1 LNHDA and CDR2 SQIVND (reference sequence). CDR3 size: 15 residues.

The count of this clone is one. This chain connects TRBV24-1 to TRBJ1-4; 11 positions agree with TRBD1. CDR3 size: 16 residues. The V segment lost 4 bases and the J segment 5 bases; nucleotides outside the gene matches: 5. Germline V lookup: CDR1 KGHDR, CDR2 SFDVKD. The chain's CDR3 is CATSEYGDRGNEKLFF. For the CDR3, the DNA is TGTGCCACCAGTGAGTATGGGGACAGGGGGAATGAAAAACTGTTTTTT.

The chain uses TRBV10-1 and TRBJ1-1, with D tentatively TRBD1 (5 bases). V was cut by 10 bases and J by 5 bases, with 17 bases left in between. The CDR3 extends over 13 amino acids. Germline V gene data show CDR1 as WNHNN and CDR2 as SYGVQD (reference sequence). In DNA, the CDR3 is TGCGCCACCACCCCGGGGGAAGGGACTGAAGCTTTCTTT. It codes for CATTPGEGTEAFF.

V is TRBV11-2 and J is TRBJ2-1; 8 bases agree with TRBD1. This CDR3 spans 17 amino acids. Trimming took 4 bases from V and 6 from J; bases not matched to a gene: 14. The germline V gene encodes CDR1 SGHAT and CDR2 FQNNGV. As DNA, the CDR3 is TGTGCCAGCAGCTCGACCCGGTCAGGGGGCAATATCAATGAGCAGTTCTTC. Protein: CASSSTRSGGNINEQFF.

The chain is built from TRBV6-2 or TRBV6-3 and TRBJ2-5; TRBD2 matches 13 bases. The CDR3 has 18 amino acids. Looked up from germline, CDR1 is MNHEY and CDR2 is SVGEGT. The V segment lost 4 bases and the J segment 2 bases; nucleotides outside the gene matches: 10. Here the CDR3 DNA reads TGTGCCAGCAGTTCTCAACCGGGACTAGCGGGAAGACAAGAGACCCAGTACTTC. This gives the protein CASSSQPGLAGRQETQYF.